Below are 6 T cell receptor beta chains sequenced from a single sample in a study of blood T cell repertoires in COVID-19. Here immunoSEQ multiplex PCR was the method, and the copy in TCRdb shows in-frame clones only, minus some. The table lists fewer than 250,000 clones, over 75% of them singletons. The specimen sequenced was PBMCs or T cells enriched from blood (not recorded which). These receptors were taken from a man aged 25-45 years in a cohort exposed to, infected with or recovered from COVID-19 (not recorded which).

The chain links TRBV10-2 to TRBJ1-5, with a weak D call TRBD1 (5 bases). Trimming left V 5 bases short and J 4 bases short, with 12 bases between. Germline V gene data show CDR1 as WSHSY and CDR2 as SAAADI. The CDR3 loop spans 14 amino acids. The CDR3 DNA sequence: TGCGCCAGCAGTTGGACAAAGTTAAATCAGCCCCAGCATTTT. As protein: CASSWTKLNQPQHF.

V and J are TRBV19 and TRBJ2-1, with 7 bases lining up with TRBD1. V gave up 4 bases and J gave up 7 bases; unmatched junction bases: 13. The germline V gene has CDR1 LNHDA and CDR2 SQIVND (reference sequence). CDR3 length equals 16 residues. The CDR3 bases are TGTGCCAGTAGTAAATACACAGGGGATTTTAAGAATGAGCAGTTCTTC. This codes for CASSKYTGDFKNEQFF.

The rearrangement links TRBV11-2 to TRBJ1-1; no clear D. This CDR3 has 15 residues. Germline lookup yields CDR1 SGHAT and CDR2 FQNNGV. V shed 0 bases and J shed 0 bases, with 8 bases lying between them. The CDR3 protein is CASSLDAGLNTEAFF. The CDR3 DNA sequence: TGTGCCAGCAGCTTAGATGCAGGATTGAACACTGAAGCTTTCTTT.

This clone was found once. The rearrangement joins TRBV11-3 to TRBJ2-1; 11 bases map to TRBD2. This CDR3 is 18 amino acids long. CDR1 is SGHNT and CDR2 is YENEEA in the germline V gene. V lost 0 bases, J lost 6 bases, and 10 bases stayed unmatched. CDR3 coding DNA: TGTGCCAGCAGCTTAGATGGGTTAGCGGGAGGGCCCGGCAATGAGCAGTTCTTC. It codes for CASSLDGLAGGPGNEQFF.

The V call is TRBV19, the J call TRBJ1-4; D is undetermined. The CDR3 extends over 12 amino acids. Germline loops: CDR1 LNHDA, CDR2 SQIVND (reference sequence). The V end was cut by 3 bases, the J end by 7 bases, with 6 bases between. The CDR3 sequence: CASSISREKLFF. CDR3 in DNA: TGTGCCAGTAGTATTTCGCGTGAAAAACTGTTTTTT.

This sequence joins TRBV7-2 and TRBJ2-5; TRBD2 matches at 8 bases. J gave up 5 bases and V 5 bases, and 7 bases lay outside the gene matches. In germline, CDR1 is SGHTA, CDR2 FQGNSA. The CDR3 consists of 14 residues. CDR3 sequence reads: CASSNGRGQETQYF. The CDR3 DNA reads as TGTGCCAGCAGCAACGGGAGGGGTCAGGAGACCCAGTACTTC.